The sample holds many counts of the clone carrying this T cell receptor beta chain. Germline CDR1 MGHDK, CDR2 SYGVNS. The germline V and J ends were trimmed by 3 bases and 9 bases, with 12 bases remaining between them. The CDR3 spans 14 residues. MiXCR was run by TCRdb on the 5' RACE reads, yielding one entry per CDR3 protein. Counted here are under 400,000 distinct CDR3 sequences, about 10% occurring once; the ten biggest clones make up roughly 9%. The data were obtained in a study of identical twins. This clonotype was obtained from a woman aged 50 to 60 in good health. This chain joins TRBV25-1 and TRBJ1-6; D unclear. Sequenced: naive T cells sorted from blood. DNA of the CDR3: TGTGCCAGCAGTGAGCCTCGGATGGGTTCACCCCTCCACTTT. The encoded protein is CASSEPRMGSPLHF.